What follows are 10 T cell receptor beta chains derived from one specimen sequenced in a study of blood T cell repertoires in COVID-19. The method was immunoSEQ multiplex PCR; TCRdb's version includes in-frame clones alone and lacks a portion of them. This sample yields about 46,000 clones, of which approximately 85% are seen a single time; around a sixth belongs to the top ten. Sequenced material: peripheral blood. Receptor source: a human donor in a cohort sampled during active COVID-19. The donor label of this sample is uncertain.

The chain recombines TRBV4-2 with TRBJ1-4; D may be TRBD1 (5 bases). This CDR3 is 15 amino acids long. V was pared by 2 bases and J by 8 bases, with 15 bases between. The germline gives CDR1 LGHNA, CDR2 YNFKEQ. The CDR3 bases are TGTGCCAGCAGCCAAAGGCGGGGCAGGACGGAAAAACTGTTTTTT. It yields the protein CASSQRRGRTEKLFF.

The chain couples TRBV19 to TRBJ1-2, with 8 nucleotides matching TRBD1. The CDR3 spans 13 residues. Per germline, CDR1 LNHDA and CDR2 SQIVND (reference sequence). V lost 5 bases and J lost 4; bases outside the gene matches: 3. CDR3 in amino acids: CASSAGGGYGYTF. CDR3 in DNA: TGTGCCAGTAGTGCAGGGGGCGGCTATGGCTACACCTTC.

CDR3 nucleotides: TGTGCCAGCAGCTTAGTACCCGGGGGGGGTTCTAGCACAGATACGCAGTATTTT. Translation: CASSLVPGGGSSTDTQYF. This sequence joins TRBV7-2 and TRBJ2-3; 8 nucleotides match TRBD2. The CDR3 length is 18 residues. V was pared by 1 base and J by 0 bases, with 9 bases of the junction left unmatched. In germline, CDR1 is SGHTA, CDR2 FQGNSA.

The rearrangement links TRBV29-1 to TRBJ1-1; D is uncertain. Trimming removed 5 bases at V and 6 bases at J, with 19 bases between. There are 14 residues in the CDR3. Germline V CDR1 and CDR2: SQVTM, ANQGSEA. CDR3 bases: TGCAGCGTTTCGAGCGCTGGGCGCGGGTCTGAAGCTTTCTTT. It translates to CSVSSAGRGSEAFF.

The V and J genes are TRBV19 and TRBJ2-1, with 9 bases aligning to TRBD1. V was clipped by 0 bases and J by 2 bases; unmatched bases: 8. This CDR3 is built from 18 residues. Germline V lookup: CDR1 LNHDA, CDR2 SQIVND (reference sequence). This CDR3 reads CASSIDLQQGATYNEQFF. For the CDR3, the DNA is TGTGCCAGTAGTATAGATCTCCAACAGGGGGCAACCTACAATGAGCAGTTCTTC.

The chain uses TRBV19 and TRBJ2-1; D call uncertain. The V end was cut by 6 bases, the J end by 8 bases, with 14 bases between. The CDR3 covers 13 residues. Germline V CDR1 and CDR2: LNHDA, SQIVND (reference sequence). The CDR3 DNA is TGTGCCAGTAGACGAAACTCCGTCCATGAGCAGTTCTTC. This encodes CASRRNSVHEQFF.

The chain employs TRBV28 and TRBJ2-7; 10 bases fit TRBD2. V shed 8 bases, J shed 4 bases, and the junction held 2 bases outside the gene matches. The CDR3 extends over 12 amino acids. Germline assignment: CDR1 MDHEN and CDR2 SYDVKM. The CDR3 here is CASLAGEYEQYF. The CDR3 DNA follows: TGTGCCAGCCTAGCGGGGGAATACGAGCAGTACTTC.

The rearrangement uses TRBV20-1 and TRBJ1-2; the D gene is possibly TRBD1 (6 bases). The CDR3 runs to 13 residues. Trimming took 3 bases from V and 3 from J, leaving 11 bases between them. Germline-derived CDR1 and CDR2 are DFQATT and SNEGSKA (reference sequence). In DNA, the CDR3 is TGCAGTGCTAGTAAGACAGGCGACTATGGCTACACCTTC. This sequence encodes CSASKTGDYGYTF.

This clone was seen a handful of times. CDR3 sequence: CASSFRSGTGGGSNEAFF. The CDR3 DNA sequence: TGCGCCAGCAGCTTCCGATCCGGGACAGGGGGCGGTTCTAACGAAGCTTTCTTT. V gene TRBV4-3 combines with J gene TRBJ1-1; 12 bases line up with TRBD1. This CDR3 comprises 18 residues. The V gene's germline CDR1 is LGHNA and CDR2 YSLEER. V shed 5 bases and J 8 bases; nucleotides not matched to a gene: 18.

The chain combines TRBV7-8 with TRBJ2-1, with 14 bases lining up with TRBD2. Germline V gene sequence: CDR1 SGHVS, CDR2 FQNEAQ. The CDR3 length is 15 residues. The J segment lost 7 bases and the V segment lost 5 bases, leaving 4 bases of the junction unmatched. The CDR3: CASSQTSGGVNEQFF. The CDR3 DNA sequence: TGTGCCAGCAGCCAGACTAGCGGGGGGGTTAATGAGCAGTTCTTC.